Following are 21 T cell receptor beta chains from one sample sequenced in a study of control samples from healthy donors and cancer patients. Sequencing used immunoSEQ multiplex PCR; TCRdb keeps in-frame clones, though not all of them. The sample lists about 180,000 clones; around 90% were seen once. Input material: blood. The receptors stem from a woman in her fifties or sixties in good health.

This chain uses TRBV6-6 with TRBJ1-1, with TRBD1 as a possible D gene (5 bases). Trimming pared 2 bases from V and 4 bases from J, leaving 8 bases between. The CDR3 covers 13 residues. Germline CDR1 reads MNHNY; CDR2 reads SVGAGI (reference sequence). The DNA for the CDR3 is TGTGCCAGCAGTTACGCAGGGTTCACTGAAGCTTTCTTT. The encoded protein is CASSYAGFTEAFF.

This sequence joins TRBV15 and TRBJ2-2, with D possibly being TRBD2 (5 bases). V lost 9 bases and J 6 bases, leaving 17 bases between the germline ends. This CDR3 spans 14 amino acids. Per the germline V gene, CDR1 is LNHNV and CDR2 is YYDKDF (reference sequence). CDR3 in DNA: TGTGCCACTGGACGGGGAATTGTCGCCGGGGAGCTGTTTTTT. This codes for CATGRGIVAGELFF.

A single count supports this clone. Here the CDR3 reads CASSLDRGGTEAFF. Here the CDR3 DNA reads TGTGCCAGCAGCTTAGACCGCGGGGGGACTGAAGCTTTCTTT. The chain recombines TRBV13 with TRBJ1-1; possible D gene TRBD1, 5 bases. From germline, CDR1 is PRHDT and CDR2 FYEKMQ (reference sequence). CDR3 size: 14 residues. V was trimmed by 1 base and J by 5 bases, leaving 11 bases between them.

The V gene is TRBV6-4, the J gene TRBJ2-1; 9 positions agree with TRBD2. The V segment lost 3 bases and the J segment 9 bases; nucleotides outside the gene matches: 9. Germline V gives CDR1 MRHNA, CDR2 SNTAGT. The CDR3 is 15 residues long. The CDR3, as DNA: TGTGCCAGCAGTGAGACTAGCGGTTTCTTTGGTGAGCAGTTCTTC. Protein sequence: CASSETSGFFGEQFF.

The chain links TRBV6-2 or TRBV6-3 to TRBJ2-5; TRBD2 agrees at 7 bases. The CDR3 is 16 amino acids. V shed 1 base, J shed 5 bases, and the junction held 10 bases outside the gene matches. The germline CDR1 and CDR2 sequences are MNHEY and SVGEGT. CDR3 coding DNA: TGTGCCAGCAGTTACTTCATGGCGGGGGAGAGGGAGACCCAGTACTTC. This sequence encodes CASSYFMAGERETQYF.

The V call is TRBV19, the J call TRBJ1-2; tentatively, D is TRBD1 (5 bases). This CDR3 is 13 amino acids long. In germline, CDR1 is LNHDA, CDR2 SQIVND (reference sequence). V shed 3 bases and J shed 3 bases, with 8 bases lying between them. CDR3 region: CASSMGGYYGYTF. CDR3 nucleotide sequence: TGTGCCAGTAGTATGGGGGGTTACTATGGCTACACCTTC.

The genes are TRBV9 and TRBJ1-5, with 7 bases that match TRBD1. After removal of 3 bases from V and 1 base from J, the junction contained 4 bases not matched to a gene. In germline, CDR1 is SGDLS, CDR2 YYNGEE. The CDR3 spans 15 residues. The CDR3 DNA sequence: TGTGCCAGCAGCGCCTGGGACAGCAGCAATCAGCCCCAGCATTTT. It translates to CASSAWDSSNQPQHF.

This clone was observed a few times. The chain combines TRBV24-1 with TRBJ2-1, with TRBD2 identical over 9 bases. The germline gives CDR1 KGHDR, CDR2 SFDVKD. The junction had 6 bases not matched to a gene; V was cut back by 6 bases and J by 13 bases. The CDR3 totals 12 residues. The CDR3 loop is CATSRAGGAQFF. The CDR3 coding sequence is TGTGCCACCAGTCGGGCGGGGGGGGCACAGTTCTTC.

V gene TRBV6-1 combines with J gene TRBJ2-3, with TRBD2 matching over 10 bases. CDR1 and CDR2 from the germline V gene are MNHNS and SASEGT. There are 17 residues in the CDR3. Trimming at V came to 0 bases and at J to 2 bases, leaving 5 bases not matched to a gene. Written as DNA, the CDR3 is TGTGCCAGCAGTGAAGCTTTGACTAGCGGGTTCACAGATACGCAGTATTTT. Translation: CASSEALTSGFTDTQYF.

The V gene is TRBV3-1 (or the pseudogene TRBV3-2), the J gene TRBJ1-5, with a weak D call TRBD1 (5 bases). The CDR3 consists of 13 residues. Germline V gives CDR1 LGHDT, CDR2 YNNKEL (reference sequence). Trimming removed 8 bases from V and 0 bases from J, with 8 bases in between. DNA for the CDR3: TGTGCCAGCGGGGGGGATAGCAATCAGCCCCAGCATTTT. Translated: CASGGDSNQPQHF.

This chain connects TRBV9 to TRBJ1-2; D call uncertain. The CDR3 extends over 13 amino acids. Between the trimmed V and J ends, which lost 4 bases and 8 bases, there was a span of 15 bases. Per germline, CDR1 SGDLS and CDR2 YYNGEE. CDR3 sequence reads: CASSSGPGQGYTF. DNA of the CDR3: TGTGCCAGCAGCTCCGGACCTGGGCAGGGCTACACCTTC.

The chain joins TRBV28 to TRBJ1-1; D not resolved. Germline V gives CDR1 MDHEN, CDR2 SYDVKM. CDR3 length: 13 amino acids. Trimming took off 1 base at V and 1 base at J, with 4 bases between the two ends. In DNA, the CDR3 is TGTGCCAGCAGTTTATCGCAGAACACTGAAGCTTTCTTT. This codes for CASSLSQNTEAFF.

This clone was seen only once. This chain uses TRBV6-5 with TRBJ2-7, with 9 bases identical to TRBD1. V was clipped by 6 bases and J by 5 bases; unmatched bases: 8. Looked up from germline, CDR1 is MNHEY and CDR2 is SVGAGI. This CDR3 comprises 14 residues. CDR3 bases: TGTGCCAGCAGCAGACAGGGGGTTAGCGACGAGCAGTACTTC. Its protein product is CASSRQGVSDEQYF.

This chain links TRBV29-1 with TRBJ1-2; 7 nucleotides agree with TRBD1. This CDR3 region has 15 residues. With 0 bases clipped from V and 5 bases from J, the junction kept 9 bases outside the gene matches. Germline CDR1 reads SQVTM; CDR2 reads ANQGSEA. The CDR3: CSVEELLTGRYGYTF. The CDR3 region has the DNA TGCAGCGTTGAAGAGCTCCTGACAGGGAGGTATGGCTACACCTTC.

The chain carries TRBV12-3 or TRBV12-4 and TRBJ1-5; 8 bases fit TRBD1. Losses at the gene ends were 6 bases for V and 4 bases for J; bases not matched to a gene: 2. The CDR3 consists of 13 residues. As DNA, the CDR3 is TGTGCCAGCAGGTGGACAGGGAATCAGCCCCAGCATTTT. This encodes CASRWTGNQPQHF.

This chain uses TRBV5-4 with TRBJ2-3; a weak D match, TRBD2 (7 bases). V dropped 4 bases and J dropped 2 bases, with 14 bases sitting between them. CDR1 SGHNT and CDR2 YYREEE come from the germline V gene (reference sequence). CDR3 size: 15 residues. The CDR3 sequence: CASSVGGGLTDTQYF. The CDR3 coding sequence is TGTGCCAGCAGCGTTGGGGGGGGCCTCACAGATACGCAGTATTTT.

The CDR3: CASSPVLEVSGANVLTF. The CDR3, as DNA: TGTGCCAGCTCACCAGTTTTGGAAGTCTCTGGGGCCAACGTCCTGACTTTC. The V and J genes are TRBV18 and TRBJ2-6, with unresolved D. Trimming took off 2 bases at V and 0 bases at J, with 11 bases between the two ends. CDR1 KGHSH and CDR2 LQKENI come from the germline V gene. This CDR3 contains 17 residues.

The V call is TRBV28, the J call TRBJ2-5; D may be TRBD1 (6 bases). The germline V gene has CDR1 MDHEN and CDR2 SYDVKM. The CDR3 is 14 amino acids. Trimming removed 7 bases from V and 4 bases from J, with 16 bases in between. DNA for the CDR3: TGTGCCAGCACCTCATCGGTAGGGGGAGAGACCCAGTACTTC. Translation: CASTSSVGGETQYF. Full variable domain (rest looked up from reference TRBV28 and TRBJ2-5): DVKVTQSSRYLVKRTGEKVFLECVQDMDHENMFWYRQDPGLGLRLIYFSYDVKMKEKGDIPEGYSVSREKKERFSLILESASTNQTSMYLCASTSSVGGETQYFGPGTRLLVL.

V usage is TRBV4-1 and J usage is TRBJ1-5, with TRBD1 matching over 8 bases. V shed 4 bases and J 4 bases; nucleotides not matched to a gene: 6. Per germline, CDR1 MGHRA and CDR2 YSYEKL. CDR3 length equals 15 residues. The CDR3 DNA is TGCGCCAGCAGCCCGACGGACAGGGTAAATCAGCCCCAGCATTTT. Encoded protein: CASSPTDRVNQPQHF.

The chain has TRBV3-1 (or the pseudogene TRBV3-2) and TRBJ1-4; the D gene is possibly TRBD1 (5 bases). Germline CDR1 LGHDT, CDR2 YNNKEL (reference sequence). This CDR3 is 16 amino acids long. Trimming shortened V by 1 base and J by 3 bases, and 12 bases separated the two germline ends. In DNA form, the CDR3 reads TGTGCCAGCAGCCAAGCCGTGGGGGGGTCTAATGAAAAACTGTTTTTT. Its protein product is CASSQAVGGSNEKLFF.

This sequence joins TRBV11-1 and TRBJ1-2; 8 nucleotides align to TRBD1. Trimming cost V 4 bases and J 8 bases; bases outside gene matches: 6. Germline CDR1 and CDR2: SGHAT and FQDESV (reference sequence). CDR3 length equals 13 residues. For the CDR3, the DNA is TGTGCCAGCAGCTCAGGACAGGGCGAGGGCTACACCTTC. Its translation: CASSSGQGEGYTF. Using reference TRBV11-1 and TRBJ1-2 for the parts outside the CDR3, the full variable domain is EAEVAQSPRYKITEKSQAVAFWCDPISGHATLYWYRQILGQGPELLVQFQDESVVDDSQLPKDRFSAERLKGVDSTLKIQPAELGDSAMYLCASSSGQGEGYTFGSGTRLTVV.